A selection of T cell receptor beta chains follows, all from one sample in a study of T cells in localized non-small cell lung cancer. Using immunoSEQ multiplex PCR, the repertoire was profiled, and TCRdb retains in-frame clones only, with some absent. The table records 35,000 or so clones, roughly 89% of them present only once. The source was peripheral blood, collected before any cancer treatment. Source of these receptors: a woman aged 40-70 years with stage I lung adenocarcinoma. Both conserved end residues are trimmed from each CDR3. Each record gives: V gene, CDR3 protein.

>TRBV27
ASPGIGSGNTIY
>TRBV28
ASFPGTNTGELF
>TRBV5-4
ASSLGQGALGANVLT
>TRBV5-1
ASSLARQRGYTDTQY
>TRBV19
ASSIHPQDYGYT
>TRBV21-1
ASSSNPGTSESWWTGELF
>TRBV11-3
ASSFRGEPSYEQY
>TRBV11-3
ASSLGTGDYQPQH
>TRBV28
ASSSQARKLF
>TRBV5-4
ASSSARGTDTQY
>TRBV5-1
ASSLELGGVTEAF
>TRBV5-1
ASTVGMTSNEQY
>TRBV19
ASSKSGQSNQPQH
>TRBV9
ASSSKGGGAADTQY
>TRBV11-3
ASSPRDRDEQF
>TRBV19
ASKTQGAPYEQY
>TRBV6-6
ASSPQETQY
>TRBV4-3
ASSLQAFEKLF
>TRBV12-5
ASGLNRPWGVNSGANVLT
>TRBV14
ASSQDWSYGYT
>TRBV6-5
ASRTSGGLNEQF
>TRBV19
ASSSLGGARSPLH
>TRBV6-1
ASRTTIEANTEAF
>TRBV6-6
ASSARGQGGLSEQF
>TRBV5-1
ASSPTSAQETQY
>TRBV11-3
ASSSTSQETQY
>TRBV7-8
ASSPREQTGYNEQF
>TRBV6-1
ASSDLVDRAGELF
>TRBV5-6
ASSFGLLGQNSPLH
>TRBV5-4
ASSLSGGVRTDTQY
>TRBV6-1
ASRGAGSGNSPLH
>TRBV19
ASGAGTGDTDTQY
>TRBV7-3
ASSRAVNTEAF
>TRBV19
ASSLGVNTEAF
>TRBV6-6
ASSYSSRGNSPLH
>TRBV19
ASSALGTASGNTIY
>TRBV23-1
ASSHHRSLGANVLT
>TRBV6-1
ASSANRGANTGELF
>TRBV28
ASSPDSSSYNEQF
>TRBV6-1
ASSGVATNYGYT
>TRBV6-5
ASRKDRVTGELF
>TRBV7-2
ASSFQGFVSPLH
>TRBV5-1
ASSHDTYNEQF
>TRBV5-1
ASSYRGQGEKLF
>TRBV19
ASSMGAGVVTGELF
>TRBV7-3
ASSIPGLAGGQDTQY
>TRBV28
ATADRGDGYT
>TRBV30
AWSLDFGTEAF
>TRBV6-5
ASSLQGARGYT
>TRBV30
AWTPLRGNNEQF
>TRBV5-1
ASYLQGSEQY
>TRBV7-2
ASSLPASGDQPQH
>TRBV4-1
AGSYVSGNTIY
>TRBV7-8
ASSLRDRDPRGYT